One and the same sample provided the 16 T cell receptor beta chains below, sequenced in a study of low-dose radiotherapy and immunotherapy resistance in tumors. Sample time point: before trial treatment. Covering alpha and beta chains, TRAV- and TRBV-specific primers were used for the first-strand cDNA. The authors ran about 20 PCR cycles to amplify TCRs with a constant-region primer and V-primer adapter. One entry per CDR3 protein, called by TCRdb with MiXCR from the reads. The sample consists of 85,000 to 100,000 distinct CDR3 sequences, 9% to 9.5% of them appearing once. The sample was PBMCs, taken before treatment. The receptors here all came from a male donor with prostate cancer.

This clonotype has only a few counts. Here the CDR3 reads CASSLFPGQHNEQFF. CDR3 bases: TGCGCCAGCAGCTTGTTCCCCGGACAGCACAATGAGCAGTTCTTC. The chain carries TRBV5-1 and TRBJ2-1; D may be TRBD1 (6 bases). V lost 1 base to trimming and J lost 5 bases, with 13 bases between them. This CDR3 is 15 amino acids long. The germline V gene has CDR1 SGHRS and CDR2 YFSETQ.

This clonotype was recorded a few times. A read error is possible here, since a much larger clone lies one base away. The rearrangement uses TRBV29-1 and TRBJ2-2; maybe TRBD2 (5 bases). This CDR3 has 14 amino acids. CDR1 is SQVTM, CDR2 ANQGSEA, per germline. The CDR3 nucleotides are TGCAGCGTGTTAGTTAACCTCAACACCGGGGAGCTGTTATTT. Translation gives CSVLVNLNTGELLF.

At least ten counts were recorded for this clonotype. The chain joins TRBV30 to TRBJ1-2; 7 positions match TRBD1. The CDR3 is 16 amino acids. V was clipped by 0 bases and J by 4 bases; unmatched bases: 11. Germline-derived CDR1 and CDR2 are GTSNPN and SVGIG (reference sequence). The CDR3 DNA reads as TGTGCCTGGAGTGTACTCCCGGACAGGCCTATCTATGGCTACACCTTC. It encodes CAWSVLPDRPIYGYTF.

A remark on this clonotype: A much larger clone lies one base from this, so it may be a read error. The rearrangement links TRBV7-9 to TRBJ1-1; tentatively, D is TRBD1 (5 bases). The germline V gene encodes CDR1 SEHNR and CDR2 FQNEAQ (reference sequence). The germline V and J ends were trimmed by 3 bases and 1 base, with 12 bases remaining between them. CDR3 length equals 15 residues. CDR3 DNA sequence: TGTGCCAGCAGCTTTCTCCGGGACGCGAACACTGAAGCTTTCTTT. Protein product: CASSFLRDANTEAFF.

This clonotype was recorded at least ten times. V and J are TRBV7-3 and TRBJ2-2; 14 bases map to TRBD2. V gave up 0 bases and J gave up 5 bases; unmatched junction bases: 8. Germline lookup yields CDR1 SGHTA and CDR2 FQGTGA. The CDR3 totals 19 residues. CDR3 sequence: CASSLTSGLAGVKTGELFF. CDR3 bases: TGTGCCAGCAGCTTAACCTCGGGACTAGCGGGAGTAAAAACCGGGGAGCTGTTTTTT.

This clonotype was counted ten times or more. The rearrangement links TRBV20-1 to TRBJ2-5; 9 positions agree with TRBD2. This CDR3 is 16 amino acids long. V was clipped by 6 bases and J by 2 bases; unmatched bases: 13. From germline, CDR1 is DFQATT and CDR2 SNEGSKA (reference sequence). The CDR3 DNA follows: TGCAGTGCCGTACCATTACTAGCGGGCGTACAAGAGACCCAGTACTTC. This codes for CSAVPLLAGVQETQYF.

This clonotype occurred many times. The chain is built from TRBV7-2 and TRBJ2-1; 12 bases are shared with TRBD2. Germline CDR1 is SGHTA and CDR2 is FQGNSA. After removal of 5 bases from V and 7 bases from J, the junction contained 6 bases not matched to a gene. The CDR3 covers 15 residues. This CDR3 reads CASSRTSGKENEQFF. The CDR3 nucleotides read TGTGCCAGCAGCCGGACTAGCGGGAAAGAGAATGAGCAGTTCTTC.

This clonotype was detected many times. The genes are TRBV4-1 and TRBJ2-2; 15 nucleotides line up with TRBD2. The V gene end was trimmed by 2 bases and the J gene end by 5 bases; junction bases not matched to a gene: 3. The CDR3 runs 17 residues. Germline CDR1 is MGHRA and CDR2 is YSYEKL. CDR3 sequence reads: CASSQRGLAGGTGELFF. CDR3 nucleotides: TGCGCCAGCAGCCAAAGGGGACTAGCGGGGGGAACCGGGGAGCTGTTTTTT.

This clonotype came up many times. This rearrangement joins TRBV9 to TRBJ1-2; D uncertain. Trimming removed 0 bases at V and 0 bases at J, with 6 bases between. Germline-derived CDR1 and CDR2 are SGDLS and YYNGEE. This CDR3 region has 14 residues. This CDR3 is CASSVGGANYGYTF. The DNA for the CDR3 is TGTGCCAGCAGCGTAGGGGGAGCTAACTATGGCTACACCTTC.

In this sample, this clonotype turned up many times. The V gene is TRBV6-5, the J gene TRBJ1-2; 12 bases map to TRBD1. Germline CDR1 is MNHEY and CDR2 is SVGAGI. J lost 8 bases, V lost 6 bases, and 10 bases had no gene match. The CDR3 is 15 residues long. CDR3 DNA: TGTGCCAGCAGACCACCGGGACAGGGGGCGCGGGGCTACACCTTC. This translates into CASRPPGQGARGYTF.

This clonotype was observed many times. Because the CDR3 is missing its conserved closing phenylalanine or tryptophan, this is likely a read error. The limits of the CDR3 on the DNA are not certain, so only TCRdb's listed CDR3 is given. The gene calls are TRBV2 and TRBJ2-1; the D segment call TRBD1 is taken from the table without a DNA check. Germline CDR1 is SNHLY and CDR2 is FYNNEI. The CDR3 spans 14 residues, counting both ends. CDR3: CASSEAHWGTGNSL.

This clonotype came up many times. The V and J genes are TRBV6-8 and TRBJ2-7, with TRBD2 matching 9 bases. Germline CDR1 MNHGY, CDR2 SAAAGT. The CDR3 loop spans 15 amino acids. With 3 bases clipped from V and 3 bases from J, the junction kept 6 bases outside the gene matches. Here the CDR3 reads CASSYSASGVYEQYF. The CDR3, as DNA: TGTGCCAGCAGTTATTCGGCTAGCGGGGTCTACGAGCAGTACTTC.

This clonotype was observed many times. The CDR3 protein is CSAPSLARQYNEQFF. As DNA, the CDR3 is TGCAGTGCTCCCTCACTAGCGCGGCAATACAATGAGCAGTTCTTC. The chain couples TRBV20-1 to TRBJ2-1; 7 bases fit TRBD2. The CDR3 has 15 amino acids. Trimming removed 5 bases from V and 4 bases from J; junction bases left unmatched: 11. Germline CDR1 and CDR2: DFQATT and SNEGSKA (reference sequence).

This clonotype was picked up many times. This sequence joins TRBV7-9 and TRBJ1-2; 10 nucleotides match TRBD1. Germline V gene lookup returns CDR1 SEHNR and CDR2 FQNEAQ (reference sequence). The CDR3 is 16 amino acids. Trimming at V came to 4 bases and at J to 1 base, leaving 6 bases not matched to a gene. CDR3 residues: CASSSAGTGVNYGYTF. In DNA form, the CDR3 reads TGTGCCAGCAGCTCGGCGGGGACAGGGGTTAACTATGGCTACACCTTC.

This clonotype was counted ten times or more. The gene calls are TRBV20-1 and TRBJ1-1, with D perhaps TRBD1 (5 bases). V gave up 5 bases and J gave up 1 base, with 11 bases separating them. CDR1 and CDR2 from the germline V gene are DFQATT and SNEGSKA (reference sequence). This CDR3 has 13 amino acids. Here the CDR3 reads CSAESDRNTEAFF. The CDR3 bases are TGCAGTGCTGAATCTGACAGGAACACTGAAGCTTTCTTT.

This clonotype was seen a few times. The chain couples TRBV27 to TRBJ1-1; D is uncertain. Per germline, CDR1 MNHEY and CDR2 SMNVEV (reference sequence). This CDR3 comprises 13 residues. The V gene lost 7 bases and the J gene lost 0 bases, with 9 bases spanning the gap. Here the CDR3 DNA reads TGTGCCAGCACCTCGAACATGAACACTGAAGCTTTCTTT. This translates into CASTSNMNTEAFF.